This T cell receptor beta chain was found in a study of control samples from healthy donors and cancer patients. The germline V gene encodes CDR1 SGHNT and CDR2 YENEEA. The CDR3 is made up of 14 amino acids. V lost 5 bases to trimming and J lost 10 bases, with 18 bases between them. The method was immunoSEQ multiplex PCR; TCRdb's version includes in-frame clones alone and lacks a portion of them. Here the sample spans about 140,000 clones, 91% being singletons. This clonotype was obtained from a man aged 18 to 29 in good health. Sequencing was performed on blood. The chain recombines TRBV11-3 with TRBJ2-1; TRBD2 might be the D (7 bases). CDR3 sequence (DNA): TGTGCCAGCAGCCCAGGCGGGGGCTGGGGCGAGCAGTTCTTC. Amino acids: CASSPGGGWGEQFF.